This entry lists 22 T cell receptor beta chains sequenced from one sample in a study of T-cell reconstitution after alpha-beta-depleted transplantation in children. A TCRbeta library incorporating unique molecular identifiers was prepared. Each CDR3 protein is one row after TCRdb ran MiXCR on the PCR reads. The table includes some 240,000 distinct CDR3 sequences, around 9.7% detected once. The material was PBMCs from the stem cell graft donor, obtained from the stem cell graft. All receptors come from a human donor who donated a stem cell graft to a child with SCID.

This clonotype was recorded at least ten times. The V and J genes are TRBV11-2 and TRBJ1-4, with a tentative D call TRBD1 (5 bases). V was pared by 5 bases and J by 8 bases, with 18 bases between. Germline CDR1 is SGHAT and CDR2 is FQNNGV. The CDR3 extends over 15 amino acids. CDR3 nucleotides: TGTGCCAGCAGCCATCCCGGGGGGGGTAGCGAAAAACTGTTTTTT. Translating gives CASSHPGGGSEKLFF.

The chain carries TRBV20-1 and TRBJ1-1; perhaps TRBD1 as D (5 bases). V gave up 5 bases and J gave up 7 bases, with 8 bases separating them. The germline V gene has CDR1 DFQATT and CDR2 SNEGSKA (reference sequence). This CDR3 comprises 10 residues. CDR3 loop: CSAGHREAFF. The CDR3 DNA reads as TGCAGTGCTGGACACCGTGAAGCTTTCTTT.

This clonotype was detected many times. The CDR3 loop reads CASSRSGQETQYF. As DNA, the CDR3 is TGTGCCAGCAGCCGGAGCGGCCAAGAGACCCAGTACTTC. The chain is built from TRBV7-2 and TRBJ2-5; D is perhaps TRBD2 (5 bases). The CDR3 runs to 13 residues. CDR1 is SGHTA, CDR2 FQGNSA, per germline. The V and J ends lost 5 bases and 1 base respectively, with 8 bases between them.

This clonotype was seen ten or more times. This chain connects TRBV7-9 to TRBJ2-5; D uncertain. CDR1 SEHNR and CDR2 FQNEAQ come from the germline V gene (reference sequence). CDR3 length: 13 amino acids. V dropped 6 bases and J dropped 2 bases, with 10 bases sitting between them. This CDR3 is CASRPWDQETQYF. Written as DNA, the CDR3 is TGTGCCAGCAGACCTTGGGATCAAGAGACCCAGTACTTC.

This clonotype appeared many times. V and J are TRBV7-9 and TRBJ1-1, with a possible D match to TRBD1 (5 bases). V was pared by 5 bases and J by 5 bases, with 18 bases between. CDR1 is SEHNR, CDR2 FQNEAQ, per germline (reference sequence). The CDR3 consists of 15 residues. CDR3 in amino acids: CASSPRHRTHTEAFF. In DNA, the CDR3 is TGTGCCAGCAGCCCCCGACACAGGACTCATACTGAAGCTTTCTTT.

The V call is TRBV5-1, the J call TRBJ1-1, with D perhaps TRBD1 (5 bases). This CDR3 contains 14 residues. The germline V gene encodes CDR1 SGHRS and CDR2 YFSETQ. V lost 0 bases and J lost 4, with 10 bases in between. CDR3 in amino acids: CASSLELGGTEAFF. The DNA of the CDR3 is TGCGCCAGCAGCTTGGAATTGGGGGGCACTGAAGCTTTCTTT. The full variable domain, its missing parts supplied by reference TRBV5-1 and TRBJ1-1, is KAGVTQTPRYLIKTRGQQVTLSCSPISGHRSVSWYQQTPGQGLQFLFEYFSETQRNKGNFPGRFSGRQFSNSRSEMNVSTLELGDSALYLCASSLELGGTEAFFGQGTRLTVV.

As regards this clonotype: A much bigger clone sits one base away, suggesting this may be a read error. This likely comes from a read error, as the CDR3 has no conserved phenylalanine or tryptophan at its end. V usage is TRBV12-3 or TRBV12-4 and J usage is TRBJ2-5, with D perhaps TRBD2 (6 bases). The CDR3 covers 12 residues. The V gene lost 8 bases and the J gene lost 4 bases, with 11 bases spanning the gap. The DNA for the CDR3 is TGTGCCAGCCGGGAGAGGACAGAGACCCAGTACTCC. Protein product: CASRERTETQYS.

This clonotype was seen many times. The V and J genes are TRBV7-8 and TRBJ2-3; 7 bases line up with TRBD2. Trimming at V came to 8 bases and at J to 4 bases, leaving 3 bases not matched to a gene. The CDR3 sequence is 12 residues long. The germline CDR1 and CDR2 sequences are SGHVS and FQNEAQ. CDR3 nucleotide sequence: TGTGCCAGCGGACTAGGGGCAGATACGCAGTATTTT. Its translation is CASGLGADTQYF.

In this sample, this clonotype turned up many times. The genes are TRBV10-3 and TRBJ2-3, with TRBD2 as a possible D gene (6 bases). Germline CDR1 is ENHRY and CDR2 is SYGVKD. This CDR3 region has 14 residues. Between the trimmed V and J ends, which lost 4 bases and 2 bases, there was a span of 10 bases. The CDR3 bases are TGTGCCATCAGTGGCGCGGGGCTCACAGATACGCAGTATTTT. Protein product: CAISGAGLTDTQYF.

This clonotype has a count of ten or more. J is TRBJ2-1 and V is TRBV5-1; 11 bases are a match to TRBD2. Germline V gene sequence: CDR1 SGHRS, CDR2 YFSETQ. V shed 0 bases, J shed 0 bases, and the junction held 8 bases outside the gene matches. The CDR3 loop spans 19 amino acids. This CDR3 is CASSLVASGGPGSYNEQFF. The CDR3 nucleotides read TGCGCCAGCAGCTTGGTGGCTAGCGGGGGGCCGGGCTCCTACAATGAGCAGTTCTTC.

This clonotype showed up many times. The chain has TRBV24-1 and TRBJ2-1; D is unclear. Per germline, CDR1 KGHDR and CDR2 SFDVKD. Trimming took 7 bases from V and 4 from J, leaving 10 bases between them. This CDR3 spans 13 amino acids. CDR3 sequence (DNA): TGTGCCACCAGCCCGGACGGTTACAATGAGCAGTTCTTC. Translating gives CATSPDGYNEQFF.

This clonotype was observed a single time. The chain couples TRBV18 to TRBJ2-1; no definite D call. CDR1 is KGHSH and CDR2 is LQKENI in the germline V gene. This CDR3 has 13 amino acids. V shed 4 bases and J shed 15 bases, with 19 bases lying between them. DNA for the CDR3: TGTGCCAGCTCACATGGTGCGTACAGCAACCCGTTCTTC. This translates into CASSHGAYSNPFF. The full variable domain, its missing parts supplied by reference TRBV18 and TRBJ2-1, is NAGVMQNPRHLVRRRGQEARLRCSPMKGHSHVYWYRQLPEEGLKFMVYLQKENIIDESGMPKERFSAEFPKEGPSILRIQQVVRGDSAAYFCASSHGAYSNPFFGPGTRLTVL.

This clonotype has at least ten counts. The chain couples TRBV6-5 to TRBJ1-1; perhaps TRBD1 as D (5 bases). Germline CDR1 and CDR2: MNHEY and SVGAGI. Trimming pared 1 base from V and 4 bases from J, leaving 13 bases between. The CDR3 has 15 amino acids. CDR3 protein: CASSYFRVGPTEAFF. CDR3 DNA: TGTGCCAGCAGTTACTTCAGGGTAGGTCCCACTGAAGCTTTCTTT.

The rearrangement uses TRBV20-1 and TRBJ2-1, with TRBD1 matching 10 bases. The germline CDR1 and CDR2 sequences are DFQATT and SNEGSKA (reference sequence). V shed 6 bases and J 2 bases; nucleotides not matched to a gene: 7. The CDR3 is made up of 15 amino acids. The CDR3 DNA is TGCAGTGCCACCGGGACAGGGGTGACCTACAATGAGCAGTTCTTC. This translates into CSATGTGVTYNEQFF.

This clonotype came up many times. The V gene is TRBV5-1, the J gene TRBJ2-7; 8 positions match TRBD1. Germline V gene sequence: CDR1 SGHRS, CDR2 YFSETQ. Losses at the gene ends were 3 bases for V and 0 bases for J; bases not matched to a gene: 11. CDR3 size: 17 residues. The chain's CDR3 is CASSSGTGSSGSYEQYF. The CDR3 DNA sequence: TGCGCCAGCAGCTCCGGGACAGGCAGTTCTGGCTCCTACGAGCAGTACTTC.

This clonotype was counted ten times or more. This chain joins TRBV6-5 and TRBJ2-1; TRBD1 matches 9 bases. Germline V gene data show CDR1 as MNHEY and CDR2 as SVGAGI. CDR3 length equals 15 residues. Trimming cost V 7 bases and J 7 bases; bases outside gene matches: 11. CDR3 loop: CASTAPDRGGNEQFF. As DNA, the CDR3 is TGTGCCAGCACCGCTCCGGACAGGGGTGGGAATGAGCAGTTCTTC.

This clonotype was seen only a few times. The rearrangement uses TRBV5-6 and TRBJ2-2; 8 positions match TRBD2. The CDR3 is 17 residues long. Germline CDR1 SGHDT, CDR2 YYEEEE. The junction had 10 bases not matched to a gene; V was cut back by 0 bases and J by 6 bases. The CDR3 DNA follows: TGTGCCAGCAGCTTGGGTTGGGGACTAGTGGTCCCCGGGGAGCTGTTTTTT. Translation gives CASSLGWGLVVPGELFF. The full variable domain, rest sourced from reference TRBV5-6 and TRBJ2-2, is DAGVTQSPTHLIKTRGQQVTLRCSPKSGHDTVSWYQQALGQGPQFIFQYYEEEERQRGNFPDRFSGHQFPNYSSELNVNALLLGDSALYLCASSLGWGLVVPGELFFGEGSRLTVL.

This clonotype was seen at least ten times. V gene TRBV5-1 combines with J gene TRBJ2-7; 7 bases are a match to TRBD1. Per the germline V gene, CDR1 is SGHRS and CDR2 is YFSETQ. This CDR3 spans 14 amino acids. V dropped 4 bases and J dropped 1; count of bases not matched to a gene: 5. CDR3 in amino acids: CASSIRDSSYEQYF. DNA of the CDR3: TGCGCCAGCAGCATCCGGGACAGTTCCTACGAGCAGTACTTC.

The chain combines TRBV20-1 with TRBJ2-1; 11 bases match TRBD2. The J segment lost 4 bases and the V segment lost 4 bases, leaving 12 bases of the junction unmatched. CDR3 length: 17 amino acids. The germline CDR1 and CDR2 sequences are DFQATT and SNEGSKA (reference sequence). The CDR3 is CSAMVLAGGSVYNEQFF. The DNA of the CDR3 is TGCAGTGCTATGGTGCTAGCGGGGGGCTCAGTATACAATGAGCAGTTCTTC.

This clonotype was recorded at least ten times. The rearrangement uses TRBV18 and TRBJ1-2, with D tentatively TRBD1 (6 bases). The ends were cut back, 8 bases at V and 5 bases at J, with 15 bases in the middle. CDR1 and CDR2 (germline): KGHSH, LQKENI. The CDR3 totals 13 residues. CDR3: CASQQGFGYGYTF. Written as DNA, the CDR3 is TGTGCCAGCCAACAGGGATTCGGATATGGCTACACCTTC.

This clonotype was counted ten times or more. V gene TRBV5-1 combines with J gene TRBJ1-4, with 9 bases fitting TRBD1. This CDR3 is built from 14 residues. From germline, CDR1 is SGHRS and CDR2 YFSETQ. The V and J ends lost 4 bases and 7 bases, in that order; junction bases with no gene match: 5. DNA of the CDR3: TGCGCCAGCAGCCTGGGACAGGGTCGTGAAAAACTGTTTTTT. It is translated as CASSLGQGREKLFF.

This clonotype was counted ten times or more. CDR3 protein: CASSLTGGSIYNEQFF. The CDR3 nucleotides are TGTGCCAGCAGTTTAACCGGCGGGTCCATATACAATGAGCAGTTCTTC. The chain is built from TRBV12-3 or TRBV12-4 and TRBJ2-1; weak D call: TRBD2 (5 bases). The CDR3 sequence is 16 residues long. The V end was cut by 2 bases, the J end by 4 bases, with 15 bases between.